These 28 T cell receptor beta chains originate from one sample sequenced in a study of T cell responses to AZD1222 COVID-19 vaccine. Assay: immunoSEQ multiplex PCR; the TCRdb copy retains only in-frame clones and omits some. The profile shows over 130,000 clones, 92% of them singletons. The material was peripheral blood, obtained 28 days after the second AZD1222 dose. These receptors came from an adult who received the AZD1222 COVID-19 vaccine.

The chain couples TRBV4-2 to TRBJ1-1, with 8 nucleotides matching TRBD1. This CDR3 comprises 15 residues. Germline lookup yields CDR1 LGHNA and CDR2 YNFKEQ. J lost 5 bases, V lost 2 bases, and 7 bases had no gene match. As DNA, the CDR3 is TGTGCCAGCAGCCAACGACAGGGGCCGGAGACTGAAGCTTTCTTT. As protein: CASSQRQGPETEAFF.

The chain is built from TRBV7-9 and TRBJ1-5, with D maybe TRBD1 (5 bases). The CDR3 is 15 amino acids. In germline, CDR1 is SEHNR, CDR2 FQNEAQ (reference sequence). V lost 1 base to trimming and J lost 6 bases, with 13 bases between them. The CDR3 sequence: CASSLGGLGPQPQHF. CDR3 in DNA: TGTGCCAGCAGCTTAGGGGGCCTGGGACCTCAGCCCCAGCATTTT.

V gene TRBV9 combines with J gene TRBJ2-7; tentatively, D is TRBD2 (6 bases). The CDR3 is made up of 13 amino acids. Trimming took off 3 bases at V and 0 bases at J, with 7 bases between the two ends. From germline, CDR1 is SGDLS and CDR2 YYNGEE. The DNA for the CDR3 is TGTGCCAGCAGCGAGACTAGCTCCTACGAGCAGTACTTC. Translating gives CASSETSSYEQYF.

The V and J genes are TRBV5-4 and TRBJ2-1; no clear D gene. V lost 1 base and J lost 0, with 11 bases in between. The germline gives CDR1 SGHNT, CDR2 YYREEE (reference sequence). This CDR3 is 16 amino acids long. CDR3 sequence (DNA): TGTGCCAGCAGCTTGTTTGCCTACAGCTCCTACAATGAGCAGTTCTTC. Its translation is CASSLFAYSSYNEQFF. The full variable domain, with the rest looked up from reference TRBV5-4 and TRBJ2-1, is ETGVTQSPTHLIKTRGQQVTLRCSSQSGHNTVSWYQQALGQGPQFIFQYYREEENGRGNFPPRFSGLQFPNYSSELNVNALELDDSALYLCASSLFAYSSYNEQFFGPGTRLTVL.

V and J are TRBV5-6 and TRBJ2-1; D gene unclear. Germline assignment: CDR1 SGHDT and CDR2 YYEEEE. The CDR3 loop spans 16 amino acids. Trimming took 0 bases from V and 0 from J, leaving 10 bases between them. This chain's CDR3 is CASSLGGYSSYNEQFF. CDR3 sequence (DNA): TGTGCCAGCAGCTTGGGAGGATATAGCTCCTACAATGAGCAGTTCTTC.

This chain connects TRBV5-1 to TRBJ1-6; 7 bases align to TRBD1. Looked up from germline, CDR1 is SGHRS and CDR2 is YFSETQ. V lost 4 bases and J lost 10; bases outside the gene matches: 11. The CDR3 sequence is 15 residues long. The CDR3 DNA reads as TGCGCCAGCAGCCAACAAGGGGGCGCATCATCACCCCTCCACTTT. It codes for CASSQQGGASSPLHF. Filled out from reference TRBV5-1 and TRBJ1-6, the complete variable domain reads KAGVTQTPRYLIKTRGQQVTLSCSPISGHRSVSWYQQTPGQGLQFLFEYFSETQRNKGNFPGRFSGRQFSNSRSEMNVSTLELGDSALYLCASSQQGGASSPLHFGNGTRLTVT.

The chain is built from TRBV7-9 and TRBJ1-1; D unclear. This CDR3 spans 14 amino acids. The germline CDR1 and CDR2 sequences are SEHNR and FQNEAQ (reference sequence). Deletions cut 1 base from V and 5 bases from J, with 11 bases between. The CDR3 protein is CASSLETGGTEAFF. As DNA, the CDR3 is TGTGCCAGCAGCTTAGAGACGGGAGGGACTGAAGCTTTCTTT.

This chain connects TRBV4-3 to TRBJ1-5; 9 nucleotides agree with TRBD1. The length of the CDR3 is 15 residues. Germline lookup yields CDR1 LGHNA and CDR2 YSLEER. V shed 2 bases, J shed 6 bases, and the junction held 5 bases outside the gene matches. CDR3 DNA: TGCGCCAGCAGCCAACAACAGGGGGCCGCTCAGCCCCAGCATTTT. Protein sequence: CASSQQQGAAQPQHF.

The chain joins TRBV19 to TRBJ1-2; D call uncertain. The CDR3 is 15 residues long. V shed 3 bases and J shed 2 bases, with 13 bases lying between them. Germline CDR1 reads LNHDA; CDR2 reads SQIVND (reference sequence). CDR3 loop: CASSIRPGGNYGYTF. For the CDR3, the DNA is TGTGCCAGTAGTATCCGCCCCGGAGGGAACTATGGCTACACCTTC.

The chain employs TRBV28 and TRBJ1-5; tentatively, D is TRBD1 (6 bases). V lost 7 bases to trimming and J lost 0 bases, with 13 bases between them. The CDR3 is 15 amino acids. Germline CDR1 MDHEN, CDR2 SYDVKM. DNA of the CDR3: TGTGCCAGCATTAACACAGGGTTTAGCAATCAGCCCCAGCATTTT. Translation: CASINTGFSNQPQHF. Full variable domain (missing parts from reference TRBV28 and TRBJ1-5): DVKVTQSSRYLVKRTGEKVFLECVQDMDHENMFWYRQDPGLGLRLIYFSYDVKMKEKGDIPEGYSVSREKKERFSLILESASTNQTSMYLCASINTGFSNQPQHFGDGTRLSIL.

Here the CDR3 DNA reads TGTGCCAGCAGCCCGATGGGACAGCCTAATTCACCCCTCCACTTT. Protein: CASSPMGQPNSPLHF. This rearrangement joins TRBV6-5 to TRBJ1-6; 7 bases align to TRBD1. The ends lost 6 bases at V and 6 bases at J; junction bases unmatched: 8. Germline V gene data show CDR1 as MNHEY and CDR2 as SVGAGI. This CDR3 is built from 15 residues.

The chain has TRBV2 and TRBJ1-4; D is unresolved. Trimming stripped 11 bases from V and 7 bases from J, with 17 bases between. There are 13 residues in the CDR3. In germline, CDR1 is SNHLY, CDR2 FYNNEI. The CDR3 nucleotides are TGTGCCTCCCTAGCGCGTGGCGGTGAAAAACTGTTTTTT. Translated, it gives CASLARGGEKLFF. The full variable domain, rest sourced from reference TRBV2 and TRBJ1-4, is EPEVTQTPSHQVTQMGQEVILRCVPISNHLYFYWYRQILGQKVEFLVSFYNNEISEKSEIFDDQFSVERPDGSNFTLKIRSTKLEDSAMYFCASLARGGEKLFFGSGTQLSVL.

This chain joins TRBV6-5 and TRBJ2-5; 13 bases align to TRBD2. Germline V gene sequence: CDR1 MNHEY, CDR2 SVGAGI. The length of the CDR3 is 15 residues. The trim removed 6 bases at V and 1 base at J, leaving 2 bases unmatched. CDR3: CASSGTSGAQETQYF. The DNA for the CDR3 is TGTGCCAGCAGCGGGACTAGCGGGGCCCAAGAGACCCAGTACTTC.

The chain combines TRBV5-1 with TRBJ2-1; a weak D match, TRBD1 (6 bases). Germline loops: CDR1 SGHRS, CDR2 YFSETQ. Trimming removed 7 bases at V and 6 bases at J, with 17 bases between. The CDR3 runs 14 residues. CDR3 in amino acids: CASGDEGVFNEQFF. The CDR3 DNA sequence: TGCGCCAGCGGGGATGAGGGGGTGTTCAATGAGCAGTTCTTC.

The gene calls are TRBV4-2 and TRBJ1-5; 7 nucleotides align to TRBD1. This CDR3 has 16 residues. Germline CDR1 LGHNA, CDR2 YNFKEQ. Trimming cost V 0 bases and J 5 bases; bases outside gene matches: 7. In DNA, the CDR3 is TGTGCCAGCAGCCAAGATCTGGGGCAGGGGGATCAGCCCCAGCATTTT. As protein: CASSQDLGQGDQPQHF.

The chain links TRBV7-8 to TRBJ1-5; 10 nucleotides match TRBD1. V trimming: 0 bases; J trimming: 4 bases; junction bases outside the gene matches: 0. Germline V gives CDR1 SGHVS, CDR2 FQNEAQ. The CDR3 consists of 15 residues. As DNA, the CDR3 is TGTGCCAGCAGCTTAGCGGGACAGGGGAATCAGCCCCAGCATTTT. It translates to CASSLAGQGNQPQHF.

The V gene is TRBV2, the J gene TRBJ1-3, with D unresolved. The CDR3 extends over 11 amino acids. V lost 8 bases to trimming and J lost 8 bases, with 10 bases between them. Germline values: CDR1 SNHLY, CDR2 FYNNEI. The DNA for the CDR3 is TGTGCCAGCTCCCCTCTCCACACCATATATTTT. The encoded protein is CASSPLHTIYF.

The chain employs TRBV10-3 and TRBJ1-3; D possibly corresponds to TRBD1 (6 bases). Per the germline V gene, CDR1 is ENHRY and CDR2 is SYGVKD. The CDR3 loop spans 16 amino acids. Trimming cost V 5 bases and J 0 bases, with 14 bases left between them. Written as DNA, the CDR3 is TGTGCCATCAGTTCACCGGGACAAAACTCTGGAAACACCATATATTTT. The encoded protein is CAISSPGQNSGNTIYF.

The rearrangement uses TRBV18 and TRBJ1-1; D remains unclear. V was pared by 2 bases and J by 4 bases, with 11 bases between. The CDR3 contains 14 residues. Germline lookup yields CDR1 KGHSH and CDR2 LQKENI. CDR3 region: CASSPGGVGTEAFF. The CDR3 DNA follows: TGTGCCAGCTCACCAGGAGGCGTAGGCACTGAAGCTTTCTTT.

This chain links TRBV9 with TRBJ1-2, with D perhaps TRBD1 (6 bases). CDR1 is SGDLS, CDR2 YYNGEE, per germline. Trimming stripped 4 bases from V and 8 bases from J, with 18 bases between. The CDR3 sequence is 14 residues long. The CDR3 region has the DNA TGTGCCAGCAGCTCGCGCCTGGGGGCCGGCGGCTACACCTTC. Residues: CASSSRLGAGGYTF.

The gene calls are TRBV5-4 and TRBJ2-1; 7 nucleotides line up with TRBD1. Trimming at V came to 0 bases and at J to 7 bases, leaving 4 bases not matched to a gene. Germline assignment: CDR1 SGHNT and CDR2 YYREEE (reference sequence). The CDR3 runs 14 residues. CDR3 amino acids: CASSLEGGGNEQFF. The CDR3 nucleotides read TGTGCCAGCAGCTTGGAAGGGGGCGGAAATGAGCAGTTCTTC.

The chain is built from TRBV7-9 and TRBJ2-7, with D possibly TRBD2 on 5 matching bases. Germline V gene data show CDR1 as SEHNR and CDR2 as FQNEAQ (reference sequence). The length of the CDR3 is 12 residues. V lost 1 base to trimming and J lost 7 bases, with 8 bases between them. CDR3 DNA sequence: TGTGCCAGCAGCTTAGGAACTAGGGAGCAGTACTTC. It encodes CASSLGTREQYF.

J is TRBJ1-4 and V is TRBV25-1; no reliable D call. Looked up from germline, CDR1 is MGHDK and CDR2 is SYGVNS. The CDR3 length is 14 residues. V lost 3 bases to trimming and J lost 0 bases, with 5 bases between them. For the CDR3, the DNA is TGTGCCAGCAGTGAGGAAACAACTAATGAAAAACTGTTTTTT. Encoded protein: CASSEETTNEKLFF.

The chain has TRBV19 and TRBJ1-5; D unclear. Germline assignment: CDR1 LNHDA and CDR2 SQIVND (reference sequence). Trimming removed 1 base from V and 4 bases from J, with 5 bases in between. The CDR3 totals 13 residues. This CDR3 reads CASSIGFNQPQHF. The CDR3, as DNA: TGTGCCAGTAGTATAGGGTTTAATCAGCCCCAGCATTTT.

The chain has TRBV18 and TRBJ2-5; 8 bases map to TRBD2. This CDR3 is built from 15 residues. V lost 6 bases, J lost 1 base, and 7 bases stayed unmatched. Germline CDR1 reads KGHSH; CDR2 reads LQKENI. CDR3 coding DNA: TGTGCCAGCTCTGGTCTAGCGGGTTTCCAAGAGACCCAGTACTTC. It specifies CASSGLAGFQETQYF.

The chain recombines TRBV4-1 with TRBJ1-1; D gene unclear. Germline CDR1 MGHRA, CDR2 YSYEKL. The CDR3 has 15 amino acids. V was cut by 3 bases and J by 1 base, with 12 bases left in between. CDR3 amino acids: CASSQNLGENTEAFF. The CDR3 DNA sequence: TGCGCCAGCAGCCAGAATCTTGGGGAGAACACTGAAGCTTTCTTT.

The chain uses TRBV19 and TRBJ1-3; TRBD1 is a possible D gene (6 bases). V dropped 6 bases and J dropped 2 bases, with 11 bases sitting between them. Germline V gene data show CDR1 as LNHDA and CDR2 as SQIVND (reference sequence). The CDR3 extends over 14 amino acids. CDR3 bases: TGTGCCAGTAGCCCAGGGGAAACTGGAAACACCATATATTTT. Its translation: CASSPGETGNTIYF. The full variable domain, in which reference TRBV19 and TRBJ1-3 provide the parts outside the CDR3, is DGGITQSPKYLFRKEGQNVTLSCEQNLNHDAMYWYRQDPGQGLRLIYYSQIVNDFQKGDIAEGYSVSREKKESFPLTVTSAQKNPTAFYLCASSPGETGNTIYFGEGSWLTVV.

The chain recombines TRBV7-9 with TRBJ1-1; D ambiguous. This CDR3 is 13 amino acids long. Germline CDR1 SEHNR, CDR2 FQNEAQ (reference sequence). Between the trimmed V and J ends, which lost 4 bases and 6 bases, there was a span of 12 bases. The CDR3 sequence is CASSYEEEAEAFF. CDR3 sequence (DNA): TGTGCCAGCAGCTACGAGGAGGAGGCTGAAGCTTTCTTT.